The 25 T cell receptor beta chains reported below all come from one sample, sequenced in a study of T cell responses to AZD1222 COVID-19 vaccine. Data came from immunoSEQ multiplex PCR; TCRdb stores just in-frame clones and leaves some out. Among under 200,000 clones listed, approximately 88% were seen once. Specimen: peripheral blood, collected 28 days after the second AZD1222 dose. These receptors were obtained from an adult who received the AZD1222 COVID-19 vaccine.

The CDR3 reads CASSEPGQKIEAFF. The CDR3 coding sequence is TGTGCCAGCAGTGAACCGGGACAGAAAATTGAAGCTTTCTTT. The V gene is TRBV6-1, the J gene TRBJ1-1; 7 positions agree with TRBD1. The germline V gene encodes CDR1 MNHNS and CDR2 SASEGT. The trim removed 2 bases at V and 7 bases at J, leaving 7 bases unmatched. The CDR3 covers 14 residues.

This chain joins TRBV3-1 (or the pseudogene TRBV3-2) and TRBJ2-7; D is unresolved. The V gene lost 3 bases and the J gene lost 6 bases, with 6 bases spanning the gap. CDR3 length equals 11 residues. Germline CDR1 LGHDT, CDR2 YNNKEL (reference sequence). CDR3 nucleotide sequence: TGTGCCAGCAGCCAGGGCCTCGAGCAGTACTTC. It codes for CASSQGLEQYF.

This clone was seen just once. This chain links TRBV11-2 with TRBJ1-4; D unclear. The CDR3 consists of 15 residues. From germline, CDR1 is SGHAT and CDR2 FQNNGV. The V and J ends lost 4 bases and 8 bases respectively, with 17 bases between them. DNA of the CDR3: TGTGCCAGCAGCTCCCCGGCGGCAAGAGGAGAAAAACTGTTTTTT. Protein: CASSSPAARGEKLFF.

This chain uses TRBV4-2 with TRBJ2-7; D gene ambiguous. The CDR3 sequence is 13 residues long. CDR1 LGHNA and CDR2 YNFKEQ come from the germline V gene. Trimming stripped 0 bases from V and 5 bases from J, with 8 bases between. This CDR3 reads CASSQEWHDEQYF. The CDR3 DNA reads as TGTGCCAGCAGCCAAGAATGGCATGACGAGCAGTACTTC.

The chain combines TRBV7-2 with TRBJ2-3, with 8 nucleotides matching TRBD2. CDR1 is SGHTA and CDR2 is FQGNSA in the germline V gene. V was pared by 4 bases and J by 2 bases, with 8 bases of the junction left unmatched. There are 16 residues in the CDR3. The CDR3 is CASSSSTSGSTDTQYF. Here the CDR3 DNA reads TGTGCCAGCAGCTCCTCCACTAGCGGATCCACAGATACGCAGTATTTT.

This clone was recorded only once. The rearrangement links TRBV4-1 to TRBJ1-2; possibly TRBD1 for D (6 bases). This CDR3 has 15 amino acids. Trimming cost V 4 bases and J 8 bases, with 20 bases left between them. From germline, CDR1 is MGHRA and CDR2 YSYEKL. CDR3 loop: CASSPSAQGSRGYTF. CDR3 DNA: TGCGCCAGCAGCCCTTCGGCTCAGGGGTCGCGAGGCTACACCTTC.

This chain connects TRBV27 to TRBJ1-2, with 9 positions matching TRBD1. This CDR3 spans 19 amino acids. Trimming took 6 bases from V and 8 from J; bases not matched to a gene: 25. CDR1 is MNHEY and CDR2 is SMNVEV in the germline V gene (reference sequence). This CDR3 reads CASSPTGTGKGPNRRGYTF. The CDR3 coding sequence is TGTGCCAGCAGCCCAACCGGGACAGGGAAAGGCCCAAACCGGCGCGGCTACACCTTC.

This chain connects TRBV7-2 to TRBJ1-1; weak D call: TRBD1 (6 bases). Germline CDR1 is SGHTA and CDR2 is FQGNSA. The CDR3 contains 14 residues. V lost 3 bases and J lost 1, with 9 bases in between. CDR3 coding DNA: TGTGCCAGCAGCTTGGGACATTCGAACACTGAAGCTTTCTTT. Residues: CASSLGHSNTEAFF. The full variable domain, completed using reference TRBV7-2 and TRBJ1-1, is GAGVSQSPSNKVTEKGKDVELRCDPISGHTALYWYRQSLGQGLEFLIYFQGNSAPDKSGLPSDRFSAERTGGSVSTLTIQRTQQEDSAVYLCASSLGHSNTEAFFGQGTRLTVV.

CDR3 residues: CATLFNEAFF. For the CDR3, the DNA is TGTGCCACCTTATTTAATGAAGCTTTCTTT. The chain is built from TRBV24-1 and TRBJ1-1, with D uncertain. Trimming removed 9 bases at V and 7 bases at J, with 8 bases between. The V gene's germline CDR1 is KGHDR and CDR2 SFDVKD. This CDR3 contains 10 residues.

V is TRBV27 and J is TRBJ1-1; weak D call: TRBD1 (5 bases). Germline CDR1 and CDR2: MNHEY and SMNVEV (reference sequence). V lost 6 bases to trimming and J lost 0 bases, with 17 bases between them. The CDR3 has 16 residues. As DNA, the CDR3 is TGTGCCAGCAGACCCCGGCCAGGGAATATGAACACTGAAGCTTTCTTT. Protein: CASRPRPGNMNTEAFF.

The genes are TRBV3-1 (or the pseudogene TRBV3-2) and TRBJ2-1; 12 nucleotides match TRBD2. J lost 2 bases, V lost 3 bases, and 11 bases had no gene match. From germline, CDR1 is LGHDT and CDR2 YNNKEL (reference sequence). This CDR3 region has 19 residues. The CDR3 protein is CASSHGSSGGDSTYNEQFF. The CDR3, as DNA: TGTGCCAGCAGCCACGGCTCTAGCGGGGGGGATTCTACCTACAATGAGCAGTTCTTC.

The chain employs TRBV6-1 and TRBJ1-1, with no clear D. Trimming took 2 bases from V and 6 from J, leaving 7 bases between them. The CDR3 consists of 12 residues. Per the germline V gene, CDR1 is MNHNS and CDR2 is SASEGT. The CDR3 protein is CASSEIYSEAFF. The CDR3, as DNA: TGTGCCAGCAGTGAAATTTACTCTGAAGCTTTCTTT.

DNA for the CDR3: TGTGCCAGCAGCCAAGTCGGACCCTCGCGGTTCAATGAGCAGTTCTTC. Its translation is CASSQVGPSRFNEQFF. V and J are TRBV4-2 and TRBJ2-1; D not resolved. Germline V gene lookup returns CDR1 LGHNA and CDR2 YNFKEQ. This CDR3 region has 16 residues. V was pared by 1 base and J by 6 bases, with 16 bases between.

The chain uses TRBV4-3 and TRBJ2-3, with D possibly matching TRBD2 (6 bases). The CDR3 has 18 residues. V was cut by 0 bases and J by 5 bases, with 21 bases left in between. Germline-derived CDR1 and CDR2 are LGHNA and YSLEER. As DNA, the CDR3 is TGCGCCAGCAGCCAAGATAACTTGGCGGGATATTTTCAAGATACGCAGTATTTT. It codes for CASSQDNLAGYFQDTQYF.

This clone was recorded only once. The chain combines TRBV10-3 with TRBJ2-1; D call uncertain. V shed 4 bases and J shed 8 bases, with 6 bases lying between them. This CDR3 is 11 amino acids long. The germline CDR1 and CDR2 sequences are ENHRY and SYGVKD. CDR3 nucleotide sequence: TGTGCCATCAGTGTGCTGGATGAGCAGTTCTTC. Protein sequence: CAISVLDEQFF.

Note on this clone: Additional DNA sequences in this sample encode the identical CDR3. The chain joins TRBV6-5 to TRBJ1-2, with TRBD1 identical over 9 bases. There are 13 residues in the CDR3. The germline gives CDR1 MNHEY, CDR2 SVGAGI. After removal of 5 bases from V and 4 bases from J, the junction contained 2 bases not matched to a gene. Written as DNA, the CDR3 is TGTGCCAGCAGTCCGGACAGGGGCTATGGCTACACCTTC. This codes for CASSPDRGYGYTF.

This clone occurred once. This sequence joins TRBV6-1 and TRBJ2-5; D is uncertain. Trimming took 1 base from V and 7 from J, leaving 13 bases between them. This CDR3 spans 14 amino acids. Germline V gene lookup returns CDR1 MNHNS and CDR2 SASEGT. CDR3 loop: CASSEVSRLGTQYF. The CDR3 bases are TGTGCCAGCAGTGAAGTGTCGCGGTTGGGGACCCAGTACTTC.

The chain links TRBV27 to TRBJ2-1; 10 bases are a match to TRBD1. The trim removed 5 bases at V and 4 bases at J, leaving 5 bases unmatched. This CDR3 has 15 amino acids. CDR1 and CDR2 from the germline V gene are MNHEY and SMNVEV (reference sequence). The CDR3 loop reads CASSLLGQGYNEQFF. The DNA of the CDR3 is TGTGCCAGCAGTCTACTGGGACAGGGGTACAATGAGCAGTTCTTC.

The chain links TRBV18 to TRBJ1-2; tentative D call: TRBD1 (6 bases). The CDR3 length is 15 residues. Trimming stripped 0 bases from V and 7 bases from J, with 15 bases between. Germline CDR1 and CDR2: KGHSH and LQKENI. The CDR3 DNA reads TGTGCCAGCTCACCACCACGGGCGGGGGCGCGTGGCTACACCTTC. This translates into CASSPPRAGARGYTF.

The chain links TRBV6-5 to TRBJ1-2; D is possibly TRBD1 (5 bases). Trimming took 6 bases from V and 6 from J, leaving 14 bases between them. CDR1 is MNHEY and CDR2 is SVGAGI in the germline V gene. This CDR3 is 13 amino acids long. The CDR3 DNA sequence: TGTGCCAGCAGGCCGGGACGTCTTGATGGCTACACCTTC. Encoded protein: CASRPGRLDGYTF.

A single count supports this clone. The rearrangement joins TRBV7-9 to TRBJ1-4; the D gene is possibly TRBD1 (5 bases). The CDR3 contains 14 residues. Germline V gene lookup returns CDR1 SEHNR and CDR2 FQNEAQ (reference sequence). Trimming left V 5 bases short and J 7 bases short, with 14 bases between. CDR3 protein: CASSLTRGTEKLFF. The DNA for the CDR3 is TGTGCCAGCAGCCTGACCCGTGGGACTGAAAAACTGTTTTTT.

This chain joins TRBV15 and TRBJ2-2; D is uncertain. Germline V gives CDR1 LNHNV, CDR2 YYDKDF (reference sequence). Trimming shortened V by 0 bases and J by 5 bases, and 7 bases separated the two germline ends. This CDR3 is 14 amino acids long. The CDR3 DNA reads TGTGCCACCAGCAGAGATGTGCGTACCGGGGAGCTGTTTTTT. Translating gives CATSRDVRTGELFF.

As to this clone: The same CDR3 also results from other DNA sequences found in this sample. The V gene is TRBV9, the J gene TRBJ2-5; D is unclear. The V gene lost 2 bases and the J gene lost 5 bases, with 10 bases spanning the gap. Germline V gene data show CDR1 as SGDLS and CDR2 as YYNGEE. This CDR3 is built from 13 residues. The CDR3 DNA reads TGTGCCAGCAGCGTTAGGGCCGGGGAGACCCAGTACTTC. This gives the protein CASSVRAGETQYF.

The V and J genes are TRBV4-1 and TRBJ2-2, with TRBD1 matching over 8 bases. Germline CDR1 reads MGHRA; CDR2 reads YSYEKL. The CDR3 extends over 15 amino acids. The J segment lost 5 bases and the V segment lost 4 bases, leaving 6 bases of the junction unmatched. CDR3 in amino acids: CASSRDRGITGELFF. The DNA for the CDR3 is TGCGCCAGCAGCCGAGACAGGGGAATAACCGGGGAGCTGTTTTTT.

CDR3 sequence reads: CASSEVPSGYTIYF. The CDR3 region has the DNA TGTGCCAGCAGTGAAGTCCCATCGGGGTACACCATATATTTT. The chain has TRBV6-1 and TRBJ1-3, with D unresolved. The ends were cut back, 1 base at V and 8 bases at J, with 12 bases in the middle. CDR1 is MNHNS and CDR2 is SASEGT in the germline V gene. This CDR3 region has 14 residues.